This T cell receptor beta chain was identified in a study of T cells of healthy individuals. One entry per CDR3 protein, called by TCRdb with MiXCR from the 5' RACE reads. The data contain 100,000 or so distinct CDR3 sequences, 15% to 20% of them singletons. The J segment lost 8 bases and the V segment lost 6 bases, leaving 7 bases of the junction unmatched. The length of the CDR3 is 13 residues. Per germline, CDR1 DFQATT and CDR2 SNEGSKA (reference sequence). The sequence came from a human donor in good health. V and J are TRBV20-1 and TRBJ1-4, with 9 bases aligning to TRBD1. The CDR3 loop is CSAPGTGYEKLFF. CDR3 coding DNA: TGCAGTGCGCCCGGGACAGGGTACGAAAAACTGTTTTTT.